The 32 T cell receptor beta chains presented below share a single source sample, sequenced in a study of CD8+ T cells in alopecia areata. cDNA prepared by RNA extraction and subsequent reverse transcription served as the template for sequencing. Method: immunoSEQ multiplex PCR; TCRdb's copy keeps in-frame clones and lacks some. The profile shows about 140,000 clones, 45% to 60% of them singletons. The treatment is: oral pan-JAK inhibitor, 5-10 mg twice daily. The sequencing used CD8+ T cells sorted from blood, collected at week 4, from a patient treated with tofacitinib. The receptors originated from a human donor with alopecia areata.

The chain employs TRBV4-1 and TRBJ2-2; TRBD2 might be the D (6 bases). The CDR3 spans 15 residues. CDR1 is MGHRA and CDR2 is YSYEKL in the germline V gene. V was shortened by 5 bases and J by 7 bases, with 17 bases between the two germline ends. The CDR3 sequence: CASSNGPGGGGELFF. CDR3 bases: TGCGCCAGCAGCAACGGACCCGGGGGTGGCGGGGAGCTGTTTTTT.

The table lists this clone with many counts. The J gene is TRBJ2-7, the V gene TRBV11-1; D unresolved. This CDR3 spans 14 amino acids. Germline V gene data show CDR1 as SGHAT and CDR2 as FQDESV (reference sequence). The V gene lost 5 bases and the J gene lost 2 bases, with 13 bases spanning the gap. DNA for the CDR3: TGTGCCAGCAGCCCTCGCCCTGGAACCTACGAGCAGTACTTC. This encodes CASSPRPGTYEQYF.

The V gene is TRBV6-6, the J gene TRBJ1-5; D unclear. In germline, CDR1 is MNHNY, CDR2 SVGAGI (reference sequence). V was pared by 7 bases and J by 5 bases, with 12 bases between. The CDR3 covers 13 residues. The CDR3 spells CASTSGVDQPQHF. CDR3 DNA sequence: TGTGCCAGCACTTCTGGTGTAGATCAGCCCCAGCATTTT.

This chain connects TRBV9 to TRBJ2-1; D may correspond to TRBD1 or TRBD2 (5 bases each). V was clipped by 0 bases and J by 7 bases, with 14 bases between them. CDR1 and CDR2 from the germline V gene are SGDLS and YYNGEE. The CDR3 is made up of 15 amino acids. In DNA, the CDR3 is TGTGCCAGCAGCGTAGGGGGACCCCCGACAAATGAGCAGTTCTTC. Residues: CASSVGGPPTNEQFF.

This clone occurred once. The V gene is TRBV27, the J gene TRBJ2-7; TRBD1 agrees at 10 bases. CDR1 and CDR2 (germline): MNHEY, SMNVEV (reference sequence). The length of the CDR3 is 15 residues. V was clipped by 0 bases and J by 3 bases; unmatched bases: 2. DNA of the CDR3: TGTGCCAGCAGTTTATCGGGGACAGGGGACTACGAGCAGTACTTC. It translates to CASSLSGTGDYEQYF.

The rearrangement links TRBV4-2 to TRBJ1-2; possibly TRBD1 for D (6 bases). CDR3 length: 15 residues. Germline CDR1 and CDR2: LGHNA and YNFKEQ. V was shortened by 0 bases and J by 6 bases, with 14 bases between the two germline ends. CDR3 nucleotide sequence: TGTGCCAGCAGCCAAGATCCGTCCGGGGGCGATGGCTACACCTTC. Amino acid sequence: CASSQDPSGGDGYTF.

This clone was observed a handful of times. CDR3 bases: TGCGCCAGCAGCCAAAGAACGGGGAACACTGAAGCTTTCTTT. It translates to CASSQRTGNTEAFF. The chain joins TRBV4-1 to TRBJ1-1; D gene unclear. Germline-derived CDR1 and CDR2 are MGHRA and YSYEKL. There are 14 residues in the CDR3. The ends were cut back, 2 bases at V and 1 base at J, with 8 bases in the middle.

This clone was found a few times. J is TRBJ2-1 and V is TRBV10-3, with 8 bases lining up with TRBD2. Trimming cost V 8 bases and J 8 bases; bases outside gene matches: 8. Germline values: CDR1 ENHRY, CDR2 SYGVKD. The CDR3 sequence is 13 residues long. The CDR3 DNA follows: TGTGCCATCTTCGGCGGGGGGCGGTATGAGCAGTTCTTC. It codes for CAIFGGGRYEQFF.

This clone was recorded once. The chain uses TRBV5-6 and TRBJ2-2, with D perhaps being TRBD1 or TRBD2 (5 bases each). The CDR3 loop spans 16 amino acids. Germline CDR1 and CDR2: SGHDT and YYEEEE. Trimming left V 4 bases short and J 4 bases short, with 17 bases between. The CDR3 sequence is CASSPWDASGTGELFF. The CDR3 DNA sequence: TGTGCCAGCAGCCCCTGGGACGCTTCTGGCACCGGGGAGCTGTTTTTT.

The V and J genes are TRBV7-2 and TRBJ1-5, with D perhaps TRBD1 (6 bases). V was cut by 5 bases and J by 0 bases, with 11 bases left in between. Per germline, CDR1 SGHTA and CDR2 FQGNSA. The CDR3 has 15 residues. In DNA form, the CDR3 reads TGTGCCAGCAGCCCCGGGACATATAGCAATCAGCCCCAGCATTTT. Amino acids: CASSPGTYSNQPQHF.

This rearrangement joins TRBV6-8 to TRBJ1-2, with 8 bases identical to TRBD1. CDR3 length: 14 amino acids. Germline loops: CDR1 MNHGY, CDR2 SAAAGT. The junction had 7 bases not matched to a gene; V was cut back by 5 bases and J by 5 bases. CDR3 nucleotides: TGTGCCAGCAGTGCCGGGACAGGCAGTTATGGCTACACCTTC. This codes for CASSAGTGSYGYTF.

This clone was seen a handful of times. CDR3 amino acids: CASSFGETNEKLFF. The CDR3 DNA is TGTGCCAGCAGCTTCGGAGAGACTAATGAAAAACTGTTTTTT. The genes are TRBV11-2 and TRBJ1-4; the D is unclear. Germline V gene data show CDR1 as SGHAT and CDR2 as FQNNGV. The CDR3 extends over 14 amino acids. The ends were cut back, 3 bases at V and 2 bases at J, with 7 bases in the middle.

This chain links TRBV2 with TRBJ2-5; 7 bases line up with TRBD1. CDR3 length: 14 residues. Germline assignment: CDR1 SNHLY and CDR2 FYNNEI. After removal of 6 bases from V and 10 bases from J, the junction contained 14 bases not matched to a gene. This chain's CDR3 is CASRMTGSRDVQYF. In DNA, the CDR3 is TGTGCCAGCAGGATGACAGGGTCAAGAGACGTCCAGTACTTC.

This clone was seen a handful of times. The chain carries TRBV10-3 and TRBJ2-7; 10 positions agree with TRBD1. V lost 10 bases and J lost 9; bases outside the gene matches: 21. The germline gives CDR1 ENHRY, CDR2 SYGVKD. The CDR3 totals 16 residues. The CDR3 DNA reads TGTGCCACCTTCTTCACCGGGACAGGGGTTCCTACTCGGCAGTACTTC. This codes for CATFFTGTGVPTRQYF.

The genes are TRBV7-2 and TRBJ2-2; possibly TRBD1 for D (7 bases). CDR1 and CDR2 (germline): SGHTA, FQGNSA. CDR3 length: 17 residues. The ends were cut back, 6 bases at V and 2 bases at J, with 19 bases in the middle. The CDR3 protein is CASSWDLGTANTGELFF. CDR3 nucleotide sequence: TGTGCCAGCAGTTGGGACTTGGGGACAGCCAACACCGGGGAGCTGTTTTTT.

This clone has a handful of counts. This chain uses TRBV2 with TRBJ1-1; no definite D call. The CDR3 is 12 amino acids. The ends were cut back, 6 bases at V and 4 bases at J, with 9 bases in the middle. The germline V gene has CDR1 SNHLY and CDR2 FYNNEI. CDR3 nucleotides: TGTGCCAGCAGGGATCATGGCACTGAAGCTTTCTTT. Translated: CASRDHGTEAFF.

This clone occurred a few times. The rearrangement uses TRBV2 and TRBJ2-5; no clear D. Germline CDR1 reads SNHLY; CDR2 reads FYNNEI. This CDR3 spans 13 amino acids. V was pared by 6 bases and J by 6 bases, with 14 bases between. CDR3: CASRSGQLKTQYF. CDR3 in DNA: TGTGCCAGCAGATCGGGTCAGTTGAAGACCCAGTACTTC.

The chain has TRBV10-3 and TRBJ2-5; D is undetermined. Between the trimmed V and J ends, which lost 3 bases and 1 base, there was a span of 6 bases. The germline gives CDR1 ENHRY, CDR2 SYGVKD. The CDR3 covers 13 residues. CDR3: CAISERVQETQYF. The CDR3, as DNA: TGTGCCATCAGTGAACGGGTCCAAGAGACCCAGTACTTC.

The V gene is TRBV7-2, the J gene TRBJ2-7; 9 nucleotides align to TRBD1. The J segment lost 3 bases and the V segment lost 5 bases, leaving 8 bases of the junction unmatched. Germline lookup yields CDR1 SGHTA and CDR2 FQGNSA. The CDR3 contains 15 residues. The CDR3 region is CASSLGQGSVYEQYF. The CDR3 DNA sequence: TGTGCCAGCAGCCTGGGACAGGGTAGCGTCTACGAGCAGTACTTC.

V is TRBV30 and J is TRBJ1-1; no definite D call. The CDR3 is 13 amino acids. Looked up from germline, CDR1 is GTSNPN and CDR2 is SVGIG (reference sequence). Trimming cost V 2 bases and J 3 bases, with 10 bases left between them. Here the CDR3 reads CAWSTGVHTEAFF. The DNA of the CDR3 is TGTGCCTGGAGTACGGGTGTGCACACTGAAGCTTTCTTT.

The table lists this clone with a count of one. The genes are TRBV6-5 and TRBJ2-2, with D unresolved. Germline V CDR1 and CDR2: MNHEY, SVGAGI. This CDR3 contains 14 residues. V was clipped by 5 bases and J by 6 bases, with 13 bases between them. CDR3: CASSPSPMSGELFF. In DNA form, the CDR3 reads TGTGCCAGCAGTCCAAGCCCCATGTCCGGGGAGCTGTTTTTT.

The chain uses TRBV29-1 and TRBJ1-2; a possible D gene is TRBD1 (5 bases). V was cut by 1 base and J by 4 bases, with 16 bases left in between. Germline CDR1 is SQVTM and CDR2 is ANQGSEA. This CDR3 comprises 15 residues. The CDR3 here is CSVEVEGSGSYGYTF. CDR3 coding DNA: TGCAGCGTTGAAGTGGAGGGGTCTGGCTCCTATGGCTACACCTTC.

This clone turned up a few times. V is TRBV9 and J is TRBJ2-2, with no clear D. The V end was cut by 2 bases, the J end by 2 bases, with 1 base between. The CDR3 extends over 12 amino acids. Looked up from germline, CDR1 is SGDLS and CDR2 is YYNGEE. The CDR3 region has the DNA TGTGCCAGCAGCGTTAACACCGGGGAGCTGTTTTTT. Protein sequence: CASSVNTGELFF.

This clone was picked up a small number of times. This sequence joins TRBV30 and TRBJ2-7, with D unclear. Germline CDR1 and CDR2: GTSNPN and SVGIG (reference sequence). Trimming left V 0 bases short and J 2 bases short, with 5 bases between. The CDR3 loop spans 12 amino acids. The DNA of the CDR3 is TGTGCCTGGAGTGTAGTCCCCTACGAGCAGTACTTC. The encoded protein is CAWSVVPYEQYF.

The chain recombines TRBV9 with TRBJ2-2; perhaps TRBD2 as D (5 bases). Trimming left V 0 bases short and J 1 base short, with 10 bases between. From germline, CDR1 is SGDLS and CDR2 YYNGEE. CDR3 length: 16 amino acids. CDR3 coding DNA: TGTGCCAGCAGCGTAGAGAGTCGGGGGAACACCGGGGAGCTGTTTTTT. This translates into CASSVESRGNTGELFF. The entire variable domain, with the rest obtained from reference TRBV9 and TRBJ2-2, is as follows: DSGVTQTPKHLITATGQRVTLRCSPRSGDLSVYWYQQSLDQGLQFLIQYYNGEERAKGNILERFSAQQFPDLHSELNLSSLELGDSALYFCASSVESRGNTGELFFGEGSRLTVL.

The CDR3 nucleotides read TGTGCCTGGATATTATCGGCAGGGGAGACAGATACGCAGTATTTT. Its translation is CAWILSAGETDTQYF. V usage is TRBV30 and J usage is TRBJ2-3, with D possibly TRBD1 on 6 matching bases. Looked up from germline, CDR1 is GTSNPN and CDR2 is SVGIG (reference sequence). The CDR3 runs 15 residues. V shed 4 bases and J shed 3 bases, with 17 bases lying between them.

This chain links TRBV5-6 with TRBJ1-2; TRBD1 matches at 9 bases. In germline, CDR1 is SGHDT, CDR2 YYEEEE. Unmatched junction bases numbered 3, after V lost 0 bases and J lost 3 bases. The CDR3 is 15 amino acids. This CDR3 reads CASSLGQGDYYGYTF. The CDR3 DNA reads TGTGCCAGCAGCTTGGGACAGGGGGACTACTATGGCTACACCTTC.

The chain is built from TRBV30 and TRBJ2-7; perhaps TRBD1 as D (5 bases). V shed 1 base and J shed 2 bases, with 12 bases lying between them. This CDR3 region has 14 residues. CDR1 GTSNPN and CDR2 SVGIG come from the germline V gene (reference sequence). Written as DNA, the CDR3 is TGTGCCTGGAGTGGACCCAGGGAAACCTACGAGCAGTACTTC. This sequence encodes CAWSGPRETYEQYF. The entire variable domain, with the rest obtained from reference TRBV30 and TRBJ2-7, is as follows: SQTIHQWPATLVQPVGSPLSLECTVEGTSNPNLYWYRQAAGRGLQLLFYSVGIGQISSEVPQNLSASRPQDRQFILSSKKLLLSDSGFYLCAWSGPRETYEQYFGPGTRLTVT.

A few counts support this clone. The rearrangement links TRBV29-1 to TRBJ2-7; maybe TRBD2 (5 bases). The CDR3 covers 12 residues. Germline CDR1 is SQVTM and CDR2 is ANQGSEA. V dropped 3 bases and J dropped 3 bases, with 9 bases sitting between them. The CDR3 is CSVEVGDYEQYF. The CDR3 region has the DNA TGCAGCGTTGAGGTCGGGGACTACGAGCAGTACTTC.

There are a few counts of this clone. This sequence joins TRBV27 and TRBJ2-1; D is perhaps TRBD2 (6 bases). Deletions cut 2 bases from V and 4 bases from J, with 12 bases between. CDR3 size: 15 residues. Germline V gene sequence: CDR1 MNHEY, CDR2 SMNVEV (reference sequence). The CDR3 reads CASSLGTSLYNEQFF. The CDR3 coding sequence is TGTGCCAGCAGTTTAGGGACTTCTTTATACAATGAGCAGTTCTTC.

This chain connects TRBV6-5 to TRBJ2-1, with no clear D. The V gene lost 6 bases and the J gene lost 1 base, with 4 bases spanning the gap. This CDR3 comprises 12 residues. The V gene's germline CDR1 is MNHEY and CDR2 SVGAGI. In DNA form, the CDR3 reads TGTGCCAGCAGCATGTCCTACAATGAGCAGTTCTTC. Its protein product is CASSMSYNEQFF.

The V gene is TRBV10-3, the J gene TRBJ2-2; 8 bases agree with TRBD2. The V gene end was trimmed by 7 bases and the J gene end by 6 bases; junction bases not matched to a gene: 10. Germline V gene data show CDR1 as ENHRY and CDR2 as SYGVKD. The CDR3 contains 15 residues. The CDR3 region has the DNA TGTGCCATCACCAAGATACCCGGGAGGGCCGGGGAGCTGTTTTTT. Translation: CAITKIPGRAGELFF.